This T cell receptor (beta chain) was recorded in a study of T cell responses to AZD1222 COVID-19 vaccine. Study-level points and caveats: Two doses of AZD1222 preceded a rise in Spike-specific TCR breadth and depth. Reportedly, nearly half of unique spike TCRs recognized epitopes outside B.1.351/B.1.1.7 mutations.

Measured with immunoSEQ multiplex PCR; TCRdb has only the in-frame clones, and not every one. There are fewer than 180,000 clones in the sample; approximately 94% occur only once, and over 1% lies in the top ten. After removal of 4 bases from V and 3 bases from J, the junction contained 6 bases not matched to a gene. CDR3 length: 16 residues. Germline values: CDR1 SGDLS, CDR2 YYNGEE. As to this clone: Its antigen is unidentified.

The TCR comes from an adult in good health. The chain recombines TRBV9 with TRBJ2-2; TRBD2 agrees at 10 bases. Here the sequenced sample was peripheral blood, taken on day 0 of AZD1222 vaccination. CDR3 residues: CASSTLAGAYTGELFF. The CDR3, as DNA: TGTGCCAGCAGCACCCTAGCGGGGGCCTACACCGGGGAGCTGTTTTTT.